The rows below give T cell receptor beta chains drawn from one sample of a study of Graves' ophthalmopathy and Graves' hyperthyroidism. From the multiplex PCR reads, TCRdb called clonotypes with MiXCR, one entry per CDR3 protein. The sample has about 550,000 distinct CDR3 sequences; 35% to 45% are singletons. Sequencing was done on a sample of peripheral blood or thyroid tissue (not recorded which). The receptors were gathered from an adult man with Graves' hyperthyroidism. CDR3s include the opening cysteine and the closing phenylalanine or tryptophan. The order of the fields is clone size, V gene, J gene, D gene, CDR3 protein, CDR3 DNA. A D gene is named only where the DNA matches it firmly. A clone size is listed for some rows: how often the clone was seen (once, few, many), or a class if it is expanded.

clone size: NA; V gene: TRBV20-1; J gene: TRBJ2-3; D gene: TRBD2; CDR3 protein: CSALMAGEDTQYF; CDR3 DNA: TGCAGTGCCCTTATGGCGGGAGAGGATACGCAGTATTTT
clone size: many; V gene: TRBV29-1; J gene: TRBJ2-7; D gene: TRBD1; CDR3 protein: CSVEGPDRAEQYF; CDR3 DNA: TGCAGCGTTGAGGGACCTGACAGGGCCGAGCAGTACTTC
clone size: NA; V gene: TRBV24-1; J gene: TRBJ2-7; D gene: TRBD2; CDR3 protein: CATSDFGTTFYEQYF; CDR3 DNA: TGTGCCACCAGTGATTTCGGGACTACCTTTTACGAGCAGTACTTC
clone size: NA; V gene: TRBV12-3/TRBV12-4; J gene: TRBJ1-5; D gene: NA; CDR3 protein: CASGEWGNQPQHF; CDR3 DNA: TGTGCCAGCGGGGAATGGGGCAATCAGCCCCAGCATTTT
clone size: NA; V gene: TRBV7-2; J gene: TRBJ2-7; D gene: NA; CDR3 protein: CASSSLLGPYERYF; CDR3 DNA: TGTGCCAGCAGCTCACTGCTAGGCCCCTACGAGCGGTACTTC
clone size: many; V gene: TRBV20-1; J gene: TRBJ1-1; D gene: NA; CDR3 protein: CSAFPGRYTEAFF; CDR3 DNA: TGCAGTGCTTTCCCAGGCCGGTACACTGAAGCTTTCTTT
clone size: many; V gene: TRBV6-5; J gene: TRBJ1-3; D gene: TRBD1; CDR3 protein: CASTRWAGTGDSGNTIYF; CDR3 DNA: TGTGCCAGCACCAGGTGGGCCGGGACAGGCGACTCTGGAAACACCATATATTTT
clone size: NA; V gene: TRBV19; J gene: TRBJ1-3; D gene: NA; CDR3 protein: CASSSEQYSGNTIYF; CDR3 DNA: TGTGCCAGTAGTTCAGAACAGTACTCTGGAAACACCATATATTTT
clone size: NA; V gene: TRBV29-1; J gene: TRBJ2-7; D gene: TRBD2; CDR3 protein: CSVDVLAGGFNEQYF; CDR3 DNA: TGCAGCGTTGACGTGCTGGCGGGAGGGTTTAATGAGCAGTACTTC
clone size: many; V gene: TRBV20-1; J gene: TRBJ1-5; D gene: NA; CDR3 protein: CSASSRGTGNQPQHF; CDR3 DNA: TGCAGTGCTAGCAGTCGGGGGACTGGCAATCAGCCCCAGCATTTT
clone size: NA; V gene: TRBV12-3/TRBV12-4; J gene: TRBJ1-5; D gene: NA; CDR3 protein: CASSLQPQHF; CDR3 DNA: TGTGCCAGCAGTTTACAGCCCCAGCATTTT
clone size: many; V gene: TRBV11-2; J gene: TRBJ1-4; D gene: NA; CDR3 protein: CASSLGGPVEKLFF; CDR3 DNA: TGTGCCAGCAGCTTAGGGGGGCCGGTGGAAAAACTGTTTTTT
clone size: once; V gene: TRBV5-1; J gene: TRBJ1-4; D gene: NA; CDR3 protein: CASSLPGVNEELFF; CDR3 DNA: TGCGCCAGCAGCTTACCGGGAGTTAATGAAGAACTGTTTTTT
clone size: NA; V gene: TRBV7-9; J gene: TRBJ2-7; D gene: TRBD2; CDR3 protein: CASSLGSSGSYEQHF; CDR3 DNA: TGTGCCAGCAGCTTGGGGAGTAGCGGGAGCTACGAGCAGCACTTC
clone size: NA; V gene: TRBV29-1; J gene: TRBJ2-3; D gene: TRBD2; CDR3 protein: CSVGGGADTQYF; CDR3 DNA: TGCAGCGTTGGCGGGGGGGCAGATACGCAGTATTTT
clone size: many; V gene: TRBV5-1; J gene: TRBJ1-1; D gene: NA; CDR3 protein: CASSPSVDMVTEAFF; CDR3 DNA: TGCGCCAGCAGCCCTTCCGTAGATATGGTCACTGAAGCTTTCTTT
clone size: NA; V gene: TRBV10-3; J gene: TRBJ1-1; D gene: NA; CDR3 protein: CAISARKGETEAFF; CDR3 DNA: TGTGCCATCAGTGCTAGAAAAGGGGAGACTGAAGCTTTCTTT
clone size: NA; V gene: TRBV6-5; J gene: TRBJ1-6; D gene: NA; CDR3 protein: CASSDNINSPLHF; CDR3 DNA: TGTGCCAGCAGTGACAACATCAATTCACCCCTCCACTTT
clone size: many; V gene: TRBV7-8; J gene: TRBJ1-4; D gene: NA; CDR3 protein: CASSRSATNEKLFF; CDR3 DNA: TGTGCCAGCAGCCGTAGTGCAACTAATGAAAAACTGTTTTTT
clone size: many; V gene: TRBV20-1; J gene: TRBJ2-2; D gene: NA; CDR3 protein: CSAPLIGRSTNTGELFF; CDR3 DNA: TGCAGTGCTCCGCTGATTGGACGGTCCACGAACACCGGGGAGCTGTTTTTT
clone size: NA; V gene: TRBV7-9; J gene: TRBJ2-5; D gene: TRBD2; CDR3 protein: CASSAGLGAQETQYF; CDR3 DNA: TGTGCCAGCAGCGCGGGACTAGGGGCCCAAGAGACCCAGTACTTC
clone size: NA; V gene: TRBV20-1; J gene: TRBJ1-3; D gene: NA; CDR3 protein: CSARTDSGNTIYF; CDR3 DNA: TGCAGTGCTAGAACAGACTCTGGAAACACCATATATTTT
clone size: many; V gene: TRBV12-3/TRBV12-4; J gene: TRBJ1-2; D gene: NA; CDR3 protein: CASSLGQEANYGYTF; CDR3 DNA: TGTGCCAGCAGTTTAGGCCAAGAAGCTAACTATGGCTACACCTTC
clone size: few; V gene: TRBV28; J gene: TRBJ1-2; D gene: NA; CDR3 protein: CASSLWPVRNYGYTF; CDR3 DNA: TGTGCCAGCAGTTTATGGCCGGTTCGAAACTATGGCTACACCTTC
clone size: NA; V gene: TRBV20-1; J gene: TRBJ2-7; D gene: NA; CDR3 protein: CSAMGDGYEQYF; CDR3 DNA: TGCAGTGCTATGGGGGACGGCTACGAGCAGTACTTC
clone size: many; V gene: TRBV7-9; J gene: TRBJ1-5; D gene: NA; CDR3 protein: CASSTQGSNQPQHF; CDR3 DNA: TGTGCCAGCAGCACACAGGGTAGCAATCAGCCCCAGCATTTT
clone size: many; V gene: TRBV2; J gene: TRBJ1-2; D gene: TRBD1; CDR3 protein: CASGQGGWGYTF; CDR3 DNA: TGTGCCAGCGGGCAGGGGGGATGGGGCTACACCTTC
clone size: few; V gene: TRBV7-9; J gene: TRBJ1-3; D gene: NA; CDR3 protein: CASSPSGSSGWNTIYF; CDR3 DNA: TGTGCCAGCAGCCCATCCGGGAGTTCTGGATGGAACACCATATATTTT
clone size: NA; V gene: TRBV10-3; J gene: TRBJ2-7; D gene: NA; CDR3 protein: CAITYEQYF; CDR3 DNA: TGTGCCATCACCTACGAGCAGTACTTC
clone size: few; V gene: TRBV20-1; J gene: TRBJ2-7; D gene: TRBD1; CDR3 protein: CSARDRTGVDYEQYF; CDR3 DNA: TGCAGTGCTAGAGACCGGACAGGGGTAGACTACGAGCAGTACTTC
clone size: NA; V gene: TRBV29-1; J gene: TRBJ2-2; D gene: TRBD2; CDR3 protein: CSVERATSGANTGELFF; CDR3 DNA: TGCAGCGTTGAAAGGGCGACTAGCGGAGCGAACACCGGGGAGCTGTTTTTT
clone size: few; V gene: TRBV5-6; J gene: TRBJ2-5; D gene: NA; CDR3 protein: CASSLSGTGTQYF; CDR3 DNA: TGTGCCAGCAGCTTGTCAGGGACGGGGACCCAGTACTTC
clone size: NA; V gene: TRBV9; J gene: TRBJ1-2; D gene: TRBD1; CDR3 protein: CASSSGQTNYGYTF; CDR3 DNA: TGTGCCAGCAGCTCGGGACAGACCAACTATGGCTACACCTTC
clone size: NA; V gene: TRBV7-3; J gene: TRBJ2-5; D gene: NA; CDR3 protein: CASSIQGVNF; CDR3 DNA: TGTGCCAGCAGCATTCAGGGAGTGAACTTC
clone size: many; V gene: TRBV7-8; J gene: TRBJ1-5; D gene: TRBD1; CDR3 protein: CASSSGTGLNQPQHF; CDR3 DNA: TGTGCCAGCAGCTCCGGGACAGGGCTGAATCAGCCCCAGCATTTT
clone size: NA; V gene: TRBV29-1; J gene: TRBJ2-2; D gene: TRBD2; CDR3 protein: CSGRTSRSAGELFF; CDR3 DNA: TGTAGCGGTCGGACTAGCAGGAGTGCCGGGGAGCTGTTTTTT
clone size: many; V gene: TRBV6-5; J gene: TRBJ1-6; D gene: NA; CDR3 protein: CASSYSPDSPLHF; CDR3 DNA: TGTGCCAGCAGTTACTCTCCTGATTCACCCCTCCACTTT
clone size: few; V gene: TRBV24-1; J gene: TRBJ2-3; D gene: NA; CDR3 protein: CATSDSYGSTDTQYF; CDR3 DNA: TGTGCCACCAGTGATTCTTACGGTAGCACAGATACGCAGTATTTT
clone size: many; V gene: TRBV7-2; J gene: TRBJ2-5; D gene: NA; CDR3 protein: CASSFAGRETQYF; CDR3 DNA: TGTGCCAGCAGCTTCGCAGGGCGAGAGACCCAGTACTTC
clone size: many; V gene: TRBV9; J gene: TRBJ1-4; D gene: NA; CDR3 protein: CASSVGNKGFNEKLFF; CDR3 DNA: TGTGCCAGCAGCGTAGGAAACAAGGGATTTAATGAAAAACTGTTTTTT
clone size: NA; V gene: TRBV28; J gene: TRBJ2-7; D gene: NA; CDR3 protein: CASSFPTRTVNYEQYF; CDR3 DNA: TGTGCCAGCAGTTTCCCTACTCGGACAGTTAACTACGAGCAGTACTTC
clone size: few; V gene: TRBV19; J gene: TRBJ2-2; D gene: TRBD2; CDR3 protein: CASSIGSGLAANTGELFF; CDR3 DNA: TGTGCCAGTAGTATAGGCTCGGGACTAGCGGCGAACACCGGGGAGCTGTTTTTT
clone size: NA; V gene: TRBV12-3/TRBV12-4; J gene: TRBJ1-2; D gene: NA; CDR3 protein: CASSWDAVGYTF; CDR3 DNA: TGTGCCAGCAGTTGGGACGCGGTTGGCTACACCTTC
clone size: many; V gene: TRBV10-3; J gene: TRBJ2-2; D gene: TRBD1; CDR3 protein: CAISDRGYSTGELFF; CDR3 DNA: TGTGCCATCAGTGACAGGGGGTACAGCACCGGGGAGCTGTTTTTT
clone size: NA; V gene: TRBV29-1; J gene: TRBJ1-2; D gene: TRBD1; CDR3 protein: CSVATGIYGYTF; CDR3 DNA: TGCAGCGTTGCGACAGGGATCTATGGCTACACCTTC
clone size: many; V gene: TRBV7-2; J gene: TRBJ2-7; D gene: TRBD2; CDR3 protein: CASSSAGASGNYEQYF; CDR3 DNA: TGTGCCAGCAGCTCGGCTGGGGCTAGCGGGAACTACGAGCAGTACTTC
clone size: many; V gene: TRBV20-1; J gene: TRBJ2-2; D gene: TRBD2; CDR3 protein: CSARVAGAANTGELFF; CDR3 DNA: TGCAGTGCTAGAGTAGCGGGGGCCGCGAACACCGGGGAGCTGTTTTTT
clone size: many; V gene: TRBV6-5; J gene: TRBJ1-5; D gene: NA; CDR3 protein: CASSYAGREPQHF; CDR3 DNA: TGTGCCAGCAGTTACGCGGGACGCGAGCCCCAGCATTTT
clone size: NA; V gene: TRBV2; J gene: TRBJ2-1; D gene: NA; CDR3 protein: CASSLNPPPNNEQFF; CDR3 DNA: TGTGCCAGCAGCCTCAACCCTCCCCCTAACAATGAGCAGTTCTTC
clone size: NA; V gene: TRBV7-9; J gene: TRBJ1-1; D gene: NA; CDR3 protein: CASSPERTEMNTEAFF; CDR3 DNA: TGCGCCAGCAGCCCTGAAAGGACGGAGATGAACACTGAAGCTTTCTTT
clone size: many; V gene: TRBV29-1; J gene: TRBJ2-7; D gene: TRBD2; CDR3 protein: CSVGSIAGGKSYEQYF; CDR3 DNA: TGCAGCGTTGGATCGATAGCGGGAGGGAAATCCTACGAGCAGTACTTC
clone size: many; V gene: TRBV4-2; J gene: TRBJ2-7; D gene: NA; CDR3 protein: CASSHRDRPYEQYF; CDR3 DNA: TGTGCCAGCAGCCATCGGGACCGTCCCTACGAGCAGTACTTC